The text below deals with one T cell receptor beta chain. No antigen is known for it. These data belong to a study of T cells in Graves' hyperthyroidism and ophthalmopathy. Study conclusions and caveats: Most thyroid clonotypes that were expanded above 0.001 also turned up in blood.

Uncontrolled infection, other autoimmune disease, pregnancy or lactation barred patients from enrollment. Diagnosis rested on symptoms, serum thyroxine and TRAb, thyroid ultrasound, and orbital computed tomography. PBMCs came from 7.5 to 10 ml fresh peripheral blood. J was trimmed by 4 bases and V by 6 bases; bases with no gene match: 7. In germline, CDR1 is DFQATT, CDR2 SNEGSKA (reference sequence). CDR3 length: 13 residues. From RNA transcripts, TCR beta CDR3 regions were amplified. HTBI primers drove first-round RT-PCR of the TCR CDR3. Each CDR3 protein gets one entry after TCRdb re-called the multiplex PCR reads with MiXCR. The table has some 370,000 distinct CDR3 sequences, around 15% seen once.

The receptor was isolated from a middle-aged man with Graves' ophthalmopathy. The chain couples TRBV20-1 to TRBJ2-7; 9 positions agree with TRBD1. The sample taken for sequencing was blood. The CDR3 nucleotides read TGCAGTGCCATGGACAGGGGAACATACGAGCAGTACTTC. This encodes CSAMDRGTYEQYF.